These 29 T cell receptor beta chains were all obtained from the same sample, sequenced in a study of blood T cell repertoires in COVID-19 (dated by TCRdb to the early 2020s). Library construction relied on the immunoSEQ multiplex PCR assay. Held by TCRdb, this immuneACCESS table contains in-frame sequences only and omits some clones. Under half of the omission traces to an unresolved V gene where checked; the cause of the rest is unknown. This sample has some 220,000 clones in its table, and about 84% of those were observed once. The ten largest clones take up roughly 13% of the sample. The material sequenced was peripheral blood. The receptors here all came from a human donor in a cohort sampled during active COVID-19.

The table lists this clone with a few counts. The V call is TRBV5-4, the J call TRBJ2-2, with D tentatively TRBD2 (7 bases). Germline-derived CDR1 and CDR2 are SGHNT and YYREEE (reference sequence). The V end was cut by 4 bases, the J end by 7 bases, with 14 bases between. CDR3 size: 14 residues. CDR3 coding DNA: TGTGCCAGCAGCCCGCCGGGGGGCCTCGGGGAGCTGTTTTTT. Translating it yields CASSPPGGLGELFF.

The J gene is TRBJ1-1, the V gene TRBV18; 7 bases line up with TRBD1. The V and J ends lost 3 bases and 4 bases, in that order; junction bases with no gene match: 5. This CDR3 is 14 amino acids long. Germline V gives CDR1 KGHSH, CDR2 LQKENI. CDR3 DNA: TGTGCCAGCTCACCGTCGACAGGGATCACTGAAGCTTTCTTT. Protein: CASSPSTGITEAFF.

CDR3 DNA sequence: TGTGCCAGCAGCCAAAAACGGGAACCTAGCACAGATACGCAGTATTTT. Translation gives CASSQKREPSTDTQYF. This chain links TRBV14 with TRBJ2-3, with D possibly matching TRBD2 (5 bases). The CDR3 runs 16 residues. The germline V and J ends were trimmed by 2 bases and 0 bases, with 12 bases remaining between them. Germline V gives CDR1 SGHDN, CDR2 FVKESK. The full variable domain, its missing parts supplied by reference TRBV14 and TRBJ2-3, is EAGVTQFPSHSVIEKGQTVTLRCDPISGHDNLYWYRRVMGKEIKFLLHFVKESKQDESGMPNNRFLAERTGGTYSTLKVQPAELEDSGVYFCASSQKREPSTDTQYFGPGTRLTVL.

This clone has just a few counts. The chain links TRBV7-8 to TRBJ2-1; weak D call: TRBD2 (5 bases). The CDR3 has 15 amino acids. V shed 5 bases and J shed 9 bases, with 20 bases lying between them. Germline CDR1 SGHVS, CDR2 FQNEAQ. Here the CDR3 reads CASSRGVGESGEQFF. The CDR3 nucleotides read TGTGCCAGCAGCAGAGGCGTCGGGGAGTCGGGTGAGCAGTTCTTC.

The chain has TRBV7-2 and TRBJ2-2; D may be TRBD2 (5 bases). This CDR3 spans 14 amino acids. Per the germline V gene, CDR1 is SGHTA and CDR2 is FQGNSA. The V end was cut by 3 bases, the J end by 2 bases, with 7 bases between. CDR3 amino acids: CASSFGKNTGELFF. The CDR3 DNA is TGTGCCAGCAGCTTCGGGAAAAACACCGGGGAGCTGTTTTTT.

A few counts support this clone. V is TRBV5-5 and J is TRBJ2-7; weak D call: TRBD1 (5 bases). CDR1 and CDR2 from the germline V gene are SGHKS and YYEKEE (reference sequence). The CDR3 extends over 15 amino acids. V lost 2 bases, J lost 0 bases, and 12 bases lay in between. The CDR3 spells CASSFGPGPSYEQYF. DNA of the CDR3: TGTGCCAGCAGCTTTGGGCCAGGGCCCTCCTACGAGCAGTACTTC.

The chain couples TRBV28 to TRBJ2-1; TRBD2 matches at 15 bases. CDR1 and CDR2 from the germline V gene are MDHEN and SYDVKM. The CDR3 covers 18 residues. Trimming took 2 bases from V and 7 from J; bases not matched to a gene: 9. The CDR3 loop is CASSLPQGTSGRKNEQFF. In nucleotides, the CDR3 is TGTGCCAGCAGTTTACCCCAAGGGACTAGCGGGAGGAAGAATGAGCAGTTCTTC.

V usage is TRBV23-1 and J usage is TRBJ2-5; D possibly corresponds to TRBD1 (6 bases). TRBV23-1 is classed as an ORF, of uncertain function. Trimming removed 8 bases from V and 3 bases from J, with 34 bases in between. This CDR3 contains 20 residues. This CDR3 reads CASRNSQGLGNLCPEETQYF. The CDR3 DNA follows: TGCGCCAGCCGCAACTCCCAGGGGCTGGGAAATCTTTGTCCCGAAGAGACCCAGTACTTC.

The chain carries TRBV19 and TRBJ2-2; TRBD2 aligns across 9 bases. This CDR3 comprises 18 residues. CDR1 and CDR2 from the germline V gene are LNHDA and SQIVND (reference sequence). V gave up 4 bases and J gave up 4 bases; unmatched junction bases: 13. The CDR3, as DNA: TGTGCCAGTAGTAACGATCCTGTAGCGGGGGAGTTCACCGGGGAGCTGTTTTTT. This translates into CASSNDPVAGEFTGELFF.

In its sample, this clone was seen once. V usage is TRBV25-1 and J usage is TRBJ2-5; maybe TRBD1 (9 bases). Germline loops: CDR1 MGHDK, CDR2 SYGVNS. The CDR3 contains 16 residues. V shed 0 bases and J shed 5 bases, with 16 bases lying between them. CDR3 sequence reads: CASSEYSGTGRETQYF. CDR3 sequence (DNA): TGTGCCAGCAGTGAATATAGCGGGACAGGGCGGGAGACCCAGTACTTC. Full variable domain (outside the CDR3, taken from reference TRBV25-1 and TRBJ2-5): EADIYQTPRYLVIGTGKKITLECSQTMGHDKMYWYQQDPGMELHLIHYSYGVNSTEKGDLSSESTVSRIRTEHFPLTLESARPSHTSQYLCASSEYSGTGRETQYFGPGTRLLVL.

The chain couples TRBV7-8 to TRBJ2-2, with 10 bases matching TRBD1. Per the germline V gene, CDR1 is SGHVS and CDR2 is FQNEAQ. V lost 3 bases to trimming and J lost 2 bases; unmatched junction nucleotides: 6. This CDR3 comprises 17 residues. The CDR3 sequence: CASSFRTGGDNTGELFF. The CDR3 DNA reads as TGTGCCAGCAGCTTTAGGACAGGGGGTGATAACACCGGGGAGCTGTTTTTT. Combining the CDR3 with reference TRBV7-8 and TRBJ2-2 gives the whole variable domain GAGVSQSPRYKVAKRGQDVALRCDPISGHVSLFWYQQALGQGPEFLTYFQNEAQLDKSGLPSDRFFAERPEGSVSTLKIQRTQQEDSAVYLCASSFRTGGDNTGELFFGEGSRLTVL.

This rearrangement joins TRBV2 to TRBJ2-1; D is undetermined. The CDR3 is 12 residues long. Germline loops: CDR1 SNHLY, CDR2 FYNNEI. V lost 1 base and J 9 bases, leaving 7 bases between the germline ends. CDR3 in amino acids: CASSEDRPEQFF. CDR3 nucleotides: TGTGCCAGCAGTGAAGACAGACCTGAGCAGTTCTTC. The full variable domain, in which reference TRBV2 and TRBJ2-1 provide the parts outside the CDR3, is EPEVTQTPSHQVTQMGQEVILRCVPISNHLYFYWYRQILGQKVEFLVSFYNNEISEKSEIFDDQFSVERPDGSNFTLKIRSTKLEDSAMYFCASSEDRPEQFFGPGTRLTVL.

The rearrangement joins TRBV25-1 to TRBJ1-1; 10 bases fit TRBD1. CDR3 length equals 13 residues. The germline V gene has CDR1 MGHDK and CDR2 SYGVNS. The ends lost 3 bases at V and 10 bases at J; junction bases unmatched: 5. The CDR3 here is CASSDPGQGVAFF. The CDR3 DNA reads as TGTGCCAGCAGTGATCCAGGACAGGGGGTAGCTTTCTTT.

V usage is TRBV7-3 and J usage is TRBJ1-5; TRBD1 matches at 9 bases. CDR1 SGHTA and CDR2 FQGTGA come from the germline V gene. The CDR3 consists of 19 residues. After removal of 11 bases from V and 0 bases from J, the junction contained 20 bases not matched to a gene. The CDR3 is CASSSGPGQGHYSNQPQHF. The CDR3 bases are TGTGCCTCCAGCTCCGGACCGGGACAGGGACATTATAGCAATCAGCCCCAGCATTTT.

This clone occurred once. CDR3 coding DNA: TGTGCCAGCAGTTTATTTTCAGGGGGCGATGGCTACACCTTC. Translating it yields CASSLFSGGDGYTF. This chain uses TRBV27 with TRBJ1-2, with TRBD1 identical over 8 bases. Germline values: CDR1 MNHEY, CDR2 SMNVEV (reference sequence). Germline trimming cut 1 base from V and 6 bases from J; bases unmatched to any gene: 4. The CDR3 runs to 14 residues.

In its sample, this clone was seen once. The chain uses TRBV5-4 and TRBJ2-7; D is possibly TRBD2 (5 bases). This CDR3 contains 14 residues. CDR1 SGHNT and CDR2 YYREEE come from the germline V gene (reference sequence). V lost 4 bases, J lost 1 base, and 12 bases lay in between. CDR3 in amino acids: CASSPREGSYEQYF. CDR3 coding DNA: TGTGCCAGCAGCCCCCGGGAAGGTTCCTACGAGCAGTACTTC. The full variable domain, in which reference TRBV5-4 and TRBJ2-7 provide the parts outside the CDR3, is ETGVTQSPTHLIKTRGQQVTLRCSSQSGHNTVSWYQQALGQGPQFIFQYYREEENGRGNFPPRFSGLQFPNYSSELNVNALELDDSALYLCASSPREGSYEQYFGPGTRLTVT.

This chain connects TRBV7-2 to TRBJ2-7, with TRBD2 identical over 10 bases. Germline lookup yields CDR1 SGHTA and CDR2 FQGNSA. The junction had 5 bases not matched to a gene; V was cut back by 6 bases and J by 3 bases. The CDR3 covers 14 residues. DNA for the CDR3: TGTGCCAGCAGTTTAACTAGCGGGGTCTACGAGCAGTACTTC. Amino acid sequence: CASSLTSGVYEQYF.

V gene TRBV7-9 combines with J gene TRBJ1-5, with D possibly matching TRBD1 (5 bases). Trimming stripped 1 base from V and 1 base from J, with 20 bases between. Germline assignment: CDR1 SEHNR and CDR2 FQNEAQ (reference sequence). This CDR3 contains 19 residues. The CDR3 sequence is CASSLEAGGERMSNQPQHF. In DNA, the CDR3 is TGTGCCAGCAGCTTAGAGGCGGGAGGGGAGAGGATGAGCAATCAGCCCCAGCATTTT. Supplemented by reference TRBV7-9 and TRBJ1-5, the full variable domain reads DTGVSQNPRHKITKRGQNVTFRCDPISEHNRLYWYRQTLGQGPEFLTYFQNEAQLEKSRLLSDRFSAERPKGSFSTLEIQRTEQGDSAMYLCASSLEAGGERMSNQPQHFGDGTRLSIL.

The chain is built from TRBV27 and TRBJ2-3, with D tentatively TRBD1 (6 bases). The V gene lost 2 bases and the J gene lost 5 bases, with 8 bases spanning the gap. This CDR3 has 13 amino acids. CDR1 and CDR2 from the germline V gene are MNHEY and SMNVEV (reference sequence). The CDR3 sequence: CASSLPGEDTQYF. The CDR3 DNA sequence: TGTGCCAGCAGTTTACCAGGGGAAGATACGCAGTATTTT.

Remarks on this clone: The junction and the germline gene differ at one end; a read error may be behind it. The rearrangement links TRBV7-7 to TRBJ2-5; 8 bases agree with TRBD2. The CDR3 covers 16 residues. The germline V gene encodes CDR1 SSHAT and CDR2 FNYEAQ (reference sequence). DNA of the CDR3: TGTGCTAGCAGCTTAGGGGCGGGAGGCTCGCAAGAGACCCAGTACTTC. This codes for CASSLGAGGSQETQYF. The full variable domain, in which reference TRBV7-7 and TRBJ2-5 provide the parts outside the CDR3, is GAGVSQSPRYKVTKRGQDVTLRCDPISSHATLYWYQQALGQGPEFLTYFNYEAQPDKSGLPSDRFSAERPEGSISTLTIQRTEQRDSAMYRCASSLGAGGSQETQYFGPGTRLLVL.

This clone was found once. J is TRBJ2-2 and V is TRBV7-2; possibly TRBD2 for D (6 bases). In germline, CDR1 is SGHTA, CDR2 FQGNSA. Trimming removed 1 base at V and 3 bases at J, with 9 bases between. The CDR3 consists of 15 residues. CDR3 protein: CASSLGGEDTGELFF. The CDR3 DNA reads TGTGCCAGCAGCTTAGGGGGGGAGGACACCGGGGAGCTGTTTTTT. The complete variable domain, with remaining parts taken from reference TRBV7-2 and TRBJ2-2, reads GAGVSQSPSNKVTEKGKDVELRCDPISGHTALYWYRQSLGQGLEFLIYFQGNSAPDKSGLPSDRFSAERTGGSVSTLTIQRTQQEDSAVYLCASSLGGEDTGELFFGEGSRLTVL.

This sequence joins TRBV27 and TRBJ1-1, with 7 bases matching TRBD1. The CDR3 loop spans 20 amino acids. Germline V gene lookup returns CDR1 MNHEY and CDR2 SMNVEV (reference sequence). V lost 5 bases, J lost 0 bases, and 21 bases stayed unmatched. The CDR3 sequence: CASSPRQGVWSLRMNTEAFF. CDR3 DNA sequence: TGTGCCAGCAGTCCCCGACAGGGTGTCTGGAGCCTACGCATGAACACTGAAGCTTTCTTT.

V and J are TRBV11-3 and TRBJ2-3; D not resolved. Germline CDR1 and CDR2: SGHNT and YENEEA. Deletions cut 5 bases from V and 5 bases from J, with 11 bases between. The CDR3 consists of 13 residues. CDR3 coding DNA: TGTGCCAGCAGCGCGCGACACAGAGATACGCAGTATTTT. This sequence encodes CASSARHRDTQYF.

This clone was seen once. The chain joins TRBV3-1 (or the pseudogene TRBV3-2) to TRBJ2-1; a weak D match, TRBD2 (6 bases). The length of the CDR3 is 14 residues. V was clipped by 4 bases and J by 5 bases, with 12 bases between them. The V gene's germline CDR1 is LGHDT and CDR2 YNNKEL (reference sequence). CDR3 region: CASSREVLHNEQFF. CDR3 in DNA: TGTGCCAGCAGCCGGGAGGTTTTACACAATGAGCAGTTCTTC.

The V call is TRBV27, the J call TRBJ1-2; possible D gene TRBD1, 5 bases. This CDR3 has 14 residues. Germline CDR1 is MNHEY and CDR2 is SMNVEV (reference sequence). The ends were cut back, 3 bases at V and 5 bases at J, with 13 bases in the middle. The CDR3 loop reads CASSFLQGIYGYTF. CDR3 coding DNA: TGTGCCAGCAGTTTCCTTCAGGGAATTTATGGCTACACCTTC.

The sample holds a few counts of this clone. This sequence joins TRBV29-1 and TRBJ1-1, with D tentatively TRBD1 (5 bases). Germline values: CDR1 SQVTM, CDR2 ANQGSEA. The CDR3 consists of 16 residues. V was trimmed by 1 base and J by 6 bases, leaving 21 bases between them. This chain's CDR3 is CSVEGVMGGLTAEAFF. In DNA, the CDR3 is TGCAGCGTTGAAGGAGTTATGGGGGGTCTGACGGCTGAAGCTTTCTTT.

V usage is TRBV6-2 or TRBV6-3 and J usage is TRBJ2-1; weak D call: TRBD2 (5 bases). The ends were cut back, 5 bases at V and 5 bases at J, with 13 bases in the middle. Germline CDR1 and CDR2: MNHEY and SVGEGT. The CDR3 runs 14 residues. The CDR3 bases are TGTGCCAGCAGTAGTCCGACTACCAACAATGAGCAGTTCTTC. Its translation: CASSSPTTNNEQFF.

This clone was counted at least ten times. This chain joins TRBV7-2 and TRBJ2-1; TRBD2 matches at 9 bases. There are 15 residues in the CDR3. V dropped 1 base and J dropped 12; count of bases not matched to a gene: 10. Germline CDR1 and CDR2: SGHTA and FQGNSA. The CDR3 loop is CASSLEAGGTIRQFF. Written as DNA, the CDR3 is TGTGCCAGCAGCTTAGAAGCGGGGGGTACCATAAGGCAGTTCTTC.

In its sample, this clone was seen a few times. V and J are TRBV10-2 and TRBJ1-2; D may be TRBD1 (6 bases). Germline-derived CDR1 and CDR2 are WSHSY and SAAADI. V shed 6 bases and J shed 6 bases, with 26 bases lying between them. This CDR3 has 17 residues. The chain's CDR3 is CASSSTDGTPHDHGYTF. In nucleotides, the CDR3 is TGCGCCAGCAGCTCCACCGACGGGACACCCCACGATCATGGCTACACCTTC.